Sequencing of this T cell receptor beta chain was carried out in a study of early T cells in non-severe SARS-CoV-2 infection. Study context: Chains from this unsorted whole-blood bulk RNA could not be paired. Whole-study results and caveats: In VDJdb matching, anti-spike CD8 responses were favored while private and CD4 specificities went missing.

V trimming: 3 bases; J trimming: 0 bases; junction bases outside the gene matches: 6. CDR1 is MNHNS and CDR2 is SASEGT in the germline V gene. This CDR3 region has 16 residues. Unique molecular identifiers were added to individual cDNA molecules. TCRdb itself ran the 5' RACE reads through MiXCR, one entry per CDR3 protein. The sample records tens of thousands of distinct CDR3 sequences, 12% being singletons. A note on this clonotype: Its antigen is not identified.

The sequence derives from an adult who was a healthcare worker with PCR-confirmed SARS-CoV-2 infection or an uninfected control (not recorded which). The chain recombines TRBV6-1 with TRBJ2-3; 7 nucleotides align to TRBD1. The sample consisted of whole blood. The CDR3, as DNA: TGTGCCAGCAGTGATTGGGGGACAGCTAGCACAGATACGCAGTATTTT. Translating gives CASSDWGTASTDTQYF.